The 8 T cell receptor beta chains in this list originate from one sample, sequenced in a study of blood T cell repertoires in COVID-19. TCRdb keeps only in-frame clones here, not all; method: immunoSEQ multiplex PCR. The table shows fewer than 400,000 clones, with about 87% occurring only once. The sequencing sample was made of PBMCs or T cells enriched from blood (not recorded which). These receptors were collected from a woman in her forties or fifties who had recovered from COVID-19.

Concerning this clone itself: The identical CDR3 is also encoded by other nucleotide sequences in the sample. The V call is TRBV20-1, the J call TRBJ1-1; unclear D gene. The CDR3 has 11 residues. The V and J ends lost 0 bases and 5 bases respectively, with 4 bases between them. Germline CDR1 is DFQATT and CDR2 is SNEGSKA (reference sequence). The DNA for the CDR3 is TGCAGTGCTAGAGACAGTACTGAAGCTTTCTTT. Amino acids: CSARDSTEAFF.

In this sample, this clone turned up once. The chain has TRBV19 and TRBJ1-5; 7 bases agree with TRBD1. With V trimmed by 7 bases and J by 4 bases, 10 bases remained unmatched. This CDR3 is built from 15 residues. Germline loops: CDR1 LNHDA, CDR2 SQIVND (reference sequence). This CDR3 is CASTIGGHDNQPQHF. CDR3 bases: TGTGCCAGTACCATAGGGGGCCACGATAATCAGCCCCAGCATTTT.

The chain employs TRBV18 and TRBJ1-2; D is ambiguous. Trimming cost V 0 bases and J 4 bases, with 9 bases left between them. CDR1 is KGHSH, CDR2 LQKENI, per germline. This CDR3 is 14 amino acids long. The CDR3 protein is CASSPPHRVYGYTF. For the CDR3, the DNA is TGTGCCAGCTCACCACCGCACAGAGTCTATGGCTACACCTTC.

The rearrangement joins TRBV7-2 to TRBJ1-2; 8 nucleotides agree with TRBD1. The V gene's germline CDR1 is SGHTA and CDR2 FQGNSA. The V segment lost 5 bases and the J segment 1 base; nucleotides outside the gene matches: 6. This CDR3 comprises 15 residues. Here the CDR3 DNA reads TGTGCCAGCAGCCCCCAGACAGGGGTTAACTATGGCTACACCTTC. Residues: CASSPQTGVNYGYTF.

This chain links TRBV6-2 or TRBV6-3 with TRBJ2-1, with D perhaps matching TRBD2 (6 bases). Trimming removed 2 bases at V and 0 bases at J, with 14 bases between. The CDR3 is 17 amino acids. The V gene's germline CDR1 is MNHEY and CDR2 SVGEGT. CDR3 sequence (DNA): TGTGCCAGCAGTTACGCGCGGGGAACGAGCTCCTACAATGAGCAGTTCTTC. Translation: CASSYARGTSSYNEQFF.

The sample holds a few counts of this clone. The CDR3 reads CASSVGLAGGRRTDTQYF. In DNA form, the CDR3 reads TGTGCCAGCAGCGTAGGACTAGCGGGGGGGCGACGAACAGATACGCAGTATTTT. V is TRBV9 and J is TRBJ2-3; 14 bases align to TRBD2. V lost 0 bases, J lost 3 bases, and 6 bases stayed unmatched. Germline V gives CDR1 SGDLS, CDR2 YYNGEE. There are 18 residues in the CDR3.

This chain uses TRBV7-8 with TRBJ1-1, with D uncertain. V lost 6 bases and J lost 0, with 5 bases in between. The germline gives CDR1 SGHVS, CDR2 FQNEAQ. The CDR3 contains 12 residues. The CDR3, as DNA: TGTGCCAGCAGTAACATGAACACTGAAGCTTTCTTT. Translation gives CASSNMNTEAFF.

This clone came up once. CDR3 in amino acids: CASSPRDTQTLHEQYF. As DNA, the CDR3 is TGTGCCAGCAGCCCCCGGGACACTCAAACCCTCCACGAGCAGTACTTC. The V and J genes are TRBV5-8 and TRBJ2-7; maybe TRBD1 (6 bases). Germline V CDR1 and CDR2: SGHTS, YDEGEE. This CDR3 comprises 16 residues. Deletions cut 4 bases from V and 5 bases from J, with 22 bases between.